The clone carrying this T cell receptor beta chain was found once. With 60 Vbeta and 13 Jbeta primers, the PCR was carried out. Assay used: immunoSEQ multiplex PCR; TCRdb lists only in-frame clones, some missing. The sample has around 180,000 clones, 80% seen once. The length of the CDR3 is 16 residues. CDR1 and CDR2 from the germline V gene are SGHAT and FQNNGV. V was trimmed by 4 bases and J by 1 base, leaving 16 bases between them. The sample belongs to a study of cytomegalovirus exposure and HLA in healthy donors. The rearrangement links TRBV11-2 to TRBJ1-2; weak D call: TRBD1 (6 bases). The clonotype was recovered from a man aged 35 to 55 in good health and CMV-seronegative. Sequences were obtained from PBMCs. The CDR3, as DNA: TGTGCCAGCAGCTCGGGGACAAGCTTTTTTAACTATGGCTACACCTTC. Its translation: CASSSGTSFFNYGYTF.